Here is one T cell receptor beta chain with its context. The data derive from a study of cytomegalovirus exposure and HLA in healthy donors. The V gene's germline CDR1 is LNHDA and CDR2 SQIVND (reference sequence). CDR3 length: 15 residues. Trimming took 1 base from V and 6 from J, leaving 15 bases between them. PCR employed 60 Vbeta and 13 Jbeta primers. Clones were read by immunoSEQ multiplex PCR, and TCRdb kept only the in-frame ones, dropping some. The table includes some 150,000 clones, around 72% detected once. The sample comprised PBMCs. The chain recombines TRBV19 with TRBJ1-1; D is unclear. The receptor was isolated from a man in his forties or fifties in good health and CMV-seronegative. CDR3 loop: CASSIGYPSNPEAFF. The CDR3 DNA follows: TGTGCCAGTAGTATAGGCTACCCCTCGAATCCTGAAGCTTTCTTT.